This T cell receptor (beta chain) was captured in a study of human T cells and chemical hapten exposure. Across the study: Each patient's scalp received weekly diphenylcyclopropenone throughout the approximately 25-week study.

This clonotype was counted between two and nine times. This sample's time point: pre-sensitization, week 0. Described treatment: therapeutic diphenylcyclopropenone sensitization with weekly scalp DPC. TCRdb reprocessed the RACE reads via MiXCR and lists one record per CDR3 protein. The sample contains about 120,000 distinct CDR3 sequences, roughly 13% of which appear only once. Sample: whole blood, taken in connection with sensitization to the hapten diphenylcyclopropenone (DPC). This TCR derives from a woman aged 18-29 years with alopecia areata. Some clones in this sample may be carry-over from other donors' samples.

This CDR3 is CSALGTISTDTQYF. CDR3 bases: TGCAGTGCCCTGGGGACTATAAGCACAGATACGCAGTATTTT. The rearrangement joins TRBV20-1 to TRBJ2-3, with 7 bases matching TRBD2. There are 14 residues in the CDR3. The V gene end was trimmed by 6 bases and the J gene end by 0 bases; junction bases not matched to a gene: 6. CDR1 and CDR2 (germline): DFQATT, SNEGSKA (reference sequence).